This note documents a single T cell receptor beta chain sequence. Its binding antigen is unknown. One end of the junction does not line up with germline, which may come from a read error. The donors were roughly 40 Caucasian individuals from Russia, aged 6 to 90 years, who were systemically healthy. Each donor gave approximately 9.3 milliliters of peripheral blood, collected into EDTA-treated Vacutainer tubes. Ficoll-Paque density-gradient centrifugation was used to isolate PBMCs, with at least 7 million per sample. Trizol reagent was used to extract total RNA from the PBMCs, yielding at least 6 micrograms per sample. The percentages of naive CD45RAhigh/CD27high T cells were determined by flow cytometry on a PBMC aliquot from every donor. Including the terminal cysteine and phenylalanine, the CDR3 comprises 11 residues. Left in the record is the CDR3 DNA by itself, 33 bases read in frame from the first base. As encoded in the germline V gene (reference sequence), CDR1 is SEHNR while CDR2 is FQNEAQ.

Libraries were built with 5' RACE. A second PCR of about 7 to 12 cycles was run with a J-beta primer mix and a sample-barcoded 5' primer. A template-switch 5' adaptor carrying 12 random nucleotides introduced a unique molecular identifier onto each TCR beta cDNA molecule. At least 2.5 million CDR3-containing paired-end reads were obtained from each sample. First-strand cDNA was synthesized from all RNA with the Mint cDNA synthesis kit, primed by a TRBC-specific oligonucleotide. All cDNA was treated with uracil-DNA glycosylase and then went through a first 18-cycle PCR with the universal primers M1SS and BC2_uni_R. The authors processed their data as follows. Normalization of each sample was performed by random selection of 1 million high-quality reads, each carrying a distinct molecular identifier. Reads with shared molecular identifiers were discarded instead of being binned into consensus sequences. MiTCR, set to a Q25 quality threshold and the strictest error-elimination algorithm, was used for CDR3 identification, clonotype clustering and error correction. A nonparametric unseen species model with Euler transformation was used to estimate lower-bound total TCR beta diversity. TCRdb took the public reads, trimmed them with fastp at Q25, ran MiXCR for clone calling and kept in-frame beta chains. Identical CDR3 protein sequences are pooled into one entry, listed with their most common genes and DNA. The V and J calls reflect TCRdb's pipeline rather than the authors' work. This sample comprises roughly 1.9 million distinct CDR3 sequences, about 39% of them detected only once. The ten largest account for more than 20% of the sample.

The source of the sample is a study of blood T cells in healthy people across ages (dated by TCRdb to between 2015 and 2016). Regarding the complete study: Template switching captured roughly one uniquely barcoded TCR beta cDNA molecule per two T cells in model experiments. Using deep sequencing normalized with unique cDNA molecular identifiers, the study measured how TCR beta repertoire diversity changes with age. The donors were split into four age groups: young (average around 16 years), middle-aged (roughly 42), aged (over 55) and long-lived (roughly 80). To avoid experimental bias, donors of different ages were spread randomly across the sequencing lanes. Two additional independent replicas of 1 million unique cDNA reads from the same blood draw were analyzed for two donors (one aged 18 to 30 and one aged 80 or older).

The full study reports these points: As age increased, observed TCR beta diversity per million T cells dropped in a roughly linear way, and a significant reduction was already evident by age 40. The CMV infection status of donors was not known, potentially confounding age-related changes in expanded clonotypes. Estimates of total diversity based on one million sequenced T cells were considered lower bounds and underestimates. The long-lived group showed more naive CD4+ T cells, fewer expanded clones and increased TCR diversity than the aged group, suggesting age selection. Because profiling used bulk unsorted PBMCs, naive and antigen-experienced compartments could not be compared conclusively. A strong correlation was found between observed TCR beta diversity and the percentage of naive T cells measured by flow cytometry.

The chain couples TRBV7-9 to TRBJ2-1; 7 nucleotides in the junction match TRBD2. The sequenced sample was blood. The source is a human donor in good health. The sequenced DNA is TGCGCAGCGGGGCGATTCAATGAGCAGTTCTTC. This encodes CAAGRFNEQFF. Supplemented by the reference TRBV7-9 and TRBJ2-1 proteins around the CDR3, the complete variable domain is DTGVSQNPRHKITKRGQNVTFRCDPISEHNRLYWYRQTLGQGPEFLTYFQNEAQLEKSRLLSDRFSAERPKGSFSTLEIQRTEQGDSAMYLCAAGRFNEQFFGPGTRLTVL.